The clone carrying this TCR beta chain turned up a few times. The data stem from a study of early T cells in non-severe SARS-CoV-2 infection. Individual cDNA molecules carried attached unique molecular identifiers. MiXCR, run by TCRdb on the 5' RACE reads, gives a single entry per CDR3 protein. This sample carries about 56,000 distinct CDR3 sequences, 8% to 11% of them seen once, and the ten largest clones take 6.5%. Germline V gene lookup returns CDR1 SGHNT and CDR2 YYREEE (reference sequence). Trimming removed 2 bases from V and 6 bases from J, with 12 bases in between. This CDR3 has 14 amino acids.

What was sequenced was whole blood. This receptor was taken from an adult who was a healthcare worker with PCR-confirmed SARS-CoV-2 infection or an uninfected control (not recorded which). This sequence joins TRBV5-4 and TRBJ2-1; D tentatively reads TRBD1 or TRBD2 (5 bases each). The CDR3: CASSFGTQSNEQFF. CDR3 coding DNA: TGTGCCAGCAGCTTCGGGACGCAAAGCAATGAGCAGTTCTTC.